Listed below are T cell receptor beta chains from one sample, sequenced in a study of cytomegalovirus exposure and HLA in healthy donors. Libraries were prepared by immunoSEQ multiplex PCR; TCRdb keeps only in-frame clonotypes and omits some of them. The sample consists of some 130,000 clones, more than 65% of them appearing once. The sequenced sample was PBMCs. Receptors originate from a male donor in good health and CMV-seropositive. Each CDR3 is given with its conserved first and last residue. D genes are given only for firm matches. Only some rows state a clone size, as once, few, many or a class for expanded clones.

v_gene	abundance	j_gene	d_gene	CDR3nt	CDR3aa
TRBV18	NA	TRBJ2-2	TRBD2	TGTGCCAGCTCCCTTTCCTGGCTAGCGGGAGGACCCGCGAACACCGGGGAGCTGTTTTTT	CASSLSWLAGGPANTGELFF
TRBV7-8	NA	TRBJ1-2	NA	TGTGCCAGCAGCTTAGAACAGGGTCACTATGGCTACACCTTC	CASSLEQGHYGYTF
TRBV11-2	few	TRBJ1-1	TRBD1	TGTGCCAGCAGCATAGACAGGGTGAACACTGAAGCTTTCTTT	CASSIDRVNTEAFF
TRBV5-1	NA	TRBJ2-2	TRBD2	TGCGCCAGCAGCCCCCCACTAGCGGGAGTTTCCGGGGAGCTGTTTTTT	CASSPPLAGVSGELFF
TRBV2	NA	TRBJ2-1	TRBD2	TGTGCCAGCAGTTTAGGGCGGGGGGGGGTGAATGAGCAGTTCTTC	CASSLGRGGVNEQFF
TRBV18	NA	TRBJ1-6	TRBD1	TGTGCCAGCTCACCCAGGGGGGCGCAGACTTCACCCCTCCACTTT	CASSPRGAQTSPLHF
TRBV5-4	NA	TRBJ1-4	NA	TGTGCCACCGGACAGCCAAATGAAAAACTGTTTTTT	CATGQPNEKLFF
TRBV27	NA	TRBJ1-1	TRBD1	TGTGCCAGCAGTCAATACAGGGGAACAGGGGTGACTGAAGCTTTCTTT	CASSQYRGTGVTEAFF
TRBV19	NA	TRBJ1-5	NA	TGTGCCAGTAGTATAGTGGGGGGAGGGGGACAGCCCCAGCATTTT	CASSIVGGGGQPQHF
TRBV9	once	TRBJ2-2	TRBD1	TGTGCCAGCAGCGTAGTGGGGACAGGGCTAGCCGGGGAGCTGTTTTTT	CASSVVGTGLAGELFF
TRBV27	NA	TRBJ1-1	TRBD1	TGTGCCAGCTTTCCCGGGACAGGGGGCCACTCCTTCTGGGCTTTCTTT	CASFPGTGGHSFWAFF
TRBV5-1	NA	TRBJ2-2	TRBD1	TGCGCCAGCAGTCCACGACAGACAGGGTTGAACACCGGGGAGCTGTTTTTT	CASSPRQTGLNTGELFF
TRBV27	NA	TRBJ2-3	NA	TGTGCCAGCAGTTTAGGGGGAGGAAGAAGCACAGATACGCAGTATTTT	CASSLGGGRSTDTQYF
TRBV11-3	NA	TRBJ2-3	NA	TGTGCCAGCAGCTCCCCCGGGGATGCAGATACGCAGTATTTT	CASSSPGDADTQYF
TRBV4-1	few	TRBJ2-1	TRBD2	TGCGCCAGCAGCCAAGTGGGACTAGCGGTGGGTGAGCAGTTCTTC	CASSQVGLAVGEQFF
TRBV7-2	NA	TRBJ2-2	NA	TGTGCCAGCAGCTTAGAGGGGACTTTCCTGAACACCGGGGAGCTGTTTTTT	CASSLEGTFLNTGELFF
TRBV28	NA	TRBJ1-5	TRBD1	TGTGCCAGCAACCGACAGGGCTCGGATCAGCCCCAGCATTTT	CASNRQGSDQPQHF
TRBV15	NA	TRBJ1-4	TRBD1	TGTGCCACCAGCAAAGCAACAGGGGCAACTAATGAAAAACTGTTTTTT	CATSKATGATNEKLFF
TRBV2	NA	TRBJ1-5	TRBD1	TGTGCCAGTTCCGGGACAGGGAACAATCAGCCCCAGCATTTT	CASSGTGNNQPQHF
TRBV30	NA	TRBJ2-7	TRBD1	TGTGCCTGGAGTTTCGGACAGGGCCACTTTCCCTACGAGCAGTACTTC	CAWSFGQGHFPYEQYF
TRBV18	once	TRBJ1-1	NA	TGTGCCAGCTCACCACCGGGACAAAGGGACACTGAAGCTTTCTTT	CASSPPGQRDTEAFF
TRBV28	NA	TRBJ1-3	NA	TGTGCCAGCAGTTTAGATAACTGGAGCTCTGGAAACACCATATATTTT	CASSLDNWSSGNTIYF
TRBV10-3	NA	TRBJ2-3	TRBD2	TGTGCCATCAGTCCGGGACTACGAGGAGATACGCAGTATTTT	CAISPGLRGDTQYF
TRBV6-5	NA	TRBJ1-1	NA	TGTGCCAGCAGCCTACAGGATTCCGGCACTGAAGCTTTCTTT	CASSLQDSGTEAFF
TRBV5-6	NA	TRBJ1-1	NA	TGTGCCAGCAGCTTTGGAATCAGGACTGAAGCTTTCTTT	CASSFGIRTEAFF
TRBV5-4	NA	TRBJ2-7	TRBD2	TGTGCCAGCAGCTTGGAAATAGCGGGGAGCTCCTACGAGCAGTACTTC	CASSLEIAGSSYEQYF
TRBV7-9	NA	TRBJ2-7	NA	TGTGCCAGCAGCTTAGGACAGCCTACCTACGAGCAGTACTTC	CASSLGQPTYEQYF
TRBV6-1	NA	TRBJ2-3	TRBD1	TGTGCCAGCAAAGACAGGGGTGATACGCAGTATTTT	CASKDRGDTQYF
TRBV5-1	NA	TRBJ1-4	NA	TGCGCCAGCAGCCCCGGACAGTATGCAACTAATGAAAAACTGTTTTTT	CASSPGQYATNEKLFF
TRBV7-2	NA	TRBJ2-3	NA	TGTGCCAGCAGCTTTTCTCCGAGCACAGATACGCAGTATTTT	CASSFSPSTDTQYF
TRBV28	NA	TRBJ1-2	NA	TGTGCCAGCAGTCCAGGACATTTGGTGAACTATGGCTACACCTTC	CASSPGHLVNYGYTF
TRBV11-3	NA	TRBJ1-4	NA	TGTGCCAGCAGCTCAATCCATTACAGGGATGGGAAAGATGAAAAACTGTTTTTT	CASSSIHYRDGKDEKLFF
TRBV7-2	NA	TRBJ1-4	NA	TGTGCCAGCAGCTTAGGACAGACTGCAACTAATGAAAAACTGTTTTTT	CASSLGQTATNEKLFF
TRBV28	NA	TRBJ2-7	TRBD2	TGTGCCAGCAGTTTACGGACTAGCGGGAGCAACGAGCAGTACTTC	CASSLRTSGSNEQYF
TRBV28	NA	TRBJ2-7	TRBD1	TGTGCCAGCAGTTTTTATCAACTGACAGGGGGTTTTACCTACGAGCAGTACTTC	CASSFYQLTGGFTYEQYF
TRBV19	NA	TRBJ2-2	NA	TGTGCCAGTACCCCCTCCGCCGGGGAGCTGTTTTTT	CASTPSAGELFF
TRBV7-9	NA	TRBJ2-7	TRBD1	TGTGCCAGCAGCTACCGGGACAGGCCCTACGAGCAGTACTTC	CASSYRDRPYEQYF
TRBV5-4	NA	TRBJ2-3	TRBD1	TGTGCCAGCAGCGCATGGACAGGGAGCACAGATACGCAGTATTTT	CASSAWTGSTDTQYF
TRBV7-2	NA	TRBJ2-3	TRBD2	TGTGCCAGCAGCTTACTAGCGGGAAGGGATACGCAGTATTTT	CASSLLAGRDTQYF
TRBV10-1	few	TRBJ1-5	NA	TGCGCCACCCCTGGCGGACCCCAGCATTTT	CATPGGPQHF
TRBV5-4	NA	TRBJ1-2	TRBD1	TGTGCCAGCAGGCATGAGCCGACAGGGGGTGGCTACACCTTC	CASRHEPTGGGYTF
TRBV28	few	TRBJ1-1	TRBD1	TGTGCCAGCAGTTATACAGGGGGCCCAGGACCGAACACTGAAGCTTTCTTT	CASSYTGGPGPNTEAFF
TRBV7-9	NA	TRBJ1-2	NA	TGTGCCAGCAGCTTAGGACAAGACTATGGCTACACCTTC	CASSLGQDYGYTF
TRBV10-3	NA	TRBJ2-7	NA	TGTGCCATCAGTACCAGACGGGAGAACGAGCAGTACTTC	CAISTRRENEQYF
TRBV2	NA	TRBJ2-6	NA	TGTGCCAGCCTACCGGGTCAACAAGTAGCTGGGGCCAACGTCCTGACTTTC	CASLPGQQVAGANVLTF
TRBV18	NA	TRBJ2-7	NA	TGTGCCAGCTCACCAGTCTCCGGGACACCCCTGCCCTACGAGCAGTACTTC	CASSPVSGTPLPYEQYF
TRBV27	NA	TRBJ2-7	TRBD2	TGTGCCAGCAGTTTACACTCCCTTTTTCGGGAGGGCCTACACGAGCAGTACTTC	CASSLHSLFREGLHEQYF
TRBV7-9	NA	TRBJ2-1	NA	TGTTCCAGCAGCTTAGGGGGAGGCGCCTACAATGAGCAGTTCTTC	CSSSLGGGAYNEQFF
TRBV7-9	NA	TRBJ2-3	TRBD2	TGTGCCAGCAGTTCACTAGCGGGATATCGAGATACGCAGTATTTT	CASSSLAGYRDTQYF
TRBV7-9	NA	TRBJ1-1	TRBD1	TGTGCCAGCAGCGGGTCCGGGACAGGGGTTGCTGAAGCTTTCTTT	CASSGSGTGVAEAFF
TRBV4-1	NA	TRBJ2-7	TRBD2	TGCGCCAGCAGCCAAGTTGTCGGGGGGGCAGCCCACGAGCAGTACTTC	CASSQVVGGAAHEQYF
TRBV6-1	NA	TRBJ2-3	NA	TGTGCCAGCACCTCCGGGACTCTACTCACAGATACGCAGTATTTT	CASTSGTLLTDTQYF
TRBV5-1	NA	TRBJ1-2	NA	TGCGCCAGCAGCTTGGCAGGACTGAGAGATGGCTACACCTTC	CASSLAGLRDGYTF
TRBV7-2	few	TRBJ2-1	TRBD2	TGTGCCAGCAGCTTAGGGACTAGCGGGAGGAGAACCTACAATGAGCAGTTCTTC	CASSLGTSGRRTYNEQFF
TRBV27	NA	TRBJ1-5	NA	TGTGCCAGCAGATTTTTAGCTGGGAGCAATCAGCCCCAGCATTTT	CASRFLAGSNQPQHF
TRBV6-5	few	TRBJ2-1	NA	TGTGCCAGCAGTGAGGCCCCTCCCAATGAGCAGTTCTTC	CASSEAPPNEQFF
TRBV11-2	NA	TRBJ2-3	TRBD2	TGTGCCAGCAGCTTAGGCAGGTTGGCGGGGGTCACAGATACGCAGTATTTT	CASSLGRLAGVTDTQYF